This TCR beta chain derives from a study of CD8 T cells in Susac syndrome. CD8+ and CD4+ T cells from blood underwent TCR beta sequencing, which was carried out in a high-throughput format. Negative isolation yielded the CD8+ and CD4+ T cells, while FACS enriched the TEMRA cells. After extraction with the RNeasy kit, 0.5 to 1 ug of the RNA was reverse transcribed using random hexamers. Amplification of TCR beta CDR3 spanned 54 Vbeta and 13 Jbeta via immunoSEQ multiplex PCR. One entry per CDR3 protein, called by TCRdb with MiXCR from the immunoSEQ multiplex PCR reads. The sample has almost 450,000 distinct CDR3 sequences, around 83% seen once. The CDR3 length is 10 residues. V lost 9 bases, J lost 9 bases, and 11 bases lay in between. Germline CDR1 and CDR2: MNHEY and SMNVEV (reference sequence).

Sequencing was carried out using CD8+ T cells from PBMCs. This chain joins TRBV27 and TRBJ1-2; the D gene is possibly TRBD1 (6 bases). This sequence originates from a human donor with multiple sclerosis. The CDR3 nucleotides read TGTGCCAGTCGAGGGGACAGCTACACCTTC. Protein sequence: CASRGDSYTF.